This is a list of T cell receptor beta chains from one sample in a study of graft-versus-host responses after intestinal transplantation. The repertoire was sequenced with immunoSEQ multiplex PCR; TCRdb's copy has only in-frame clones and lacks some. This sample has some 100,000 clones, with 92% found just once. The antigens these receptors bind are not known. Sequencing was performed on unstimulated CD8+ T cells sorted from spleen or lymph node cells, taken before transplant. The receptors stem from a human donor who was the organ donor for an intestinal transplant. Both conserved end residues are trimmed from each CDR3. Each record gives: CDR3 length, J gene, V gene, CDR3 protein.

len: 15; j_gene: TRBJ2-3; v_gene: TRBV7-7; CDR3aa: ASSLGTSGRDTDTQY
len: 14; j_gene: TRBJ2-3; v_gene: TRBV6-6; CDR3aa: ASSHPRVFRTDTQY
len: 15; j_gene: TRBJ2-7; v_gene: TRBV1; CDR3aa: TSSQDRGLAATYEQY
len: 12; j_gene: TRBJ2-7; v_gene: TRBV28; CDR3aa: ASSLQGSSLEQY
len: 10; j_gene: TRBJ1-1; v_gene: TRBV29-1; CDR3aa: SVTDGRTEAF
len: 11; j_gene: TRBJ2-5; v_gene: TRBV4-1; CDR3aa: ASSQDEEETQY
len: 17; j_gene: TRBJ2-2; v_gene: TRBV4-1; CDR3aa: ASSHPKDAGGANTGELF
len: 14; j_gene: TRBJ2-1; v_gene: TRBV19; CDR3aa: ASSRGGWEGNNEQF
len: 12; j_gene: TRBJ1-4; v_gene: TRBV9; CDR3aa: ASSSSPTNEKLF
len: 14; j_gene: TRBJ2-1; v_gene: TRBV14; CDR3aa: ASSQETGGYYNEQF
len: 12; j_gene: TRBJ1-2; v_gene: TRBV7-8; CDR3aa: ASSWGWGHYGYT
len: 17; j_gene: TRBJ2-3; v_gene: TRBV11-2; CDR3aa: ASTQIAFIAGGGTDTQY
len: 13; j_gene: TRBJ2-1; v_gene: TRBV27; CDR3aa: ASRTSGGAYNEQF
len: 13; j_gene: TRBJ1-5; v_gene: TRBV6-1; CDR3aa: ASSEGTGSNQPQH
len: 13; j_gene: .; v_gene: TRBV19; CDR3aa: ASSIPGTGVDEQY
len: 11; j_gene: TRBJ2-1; v_gene: TRBV11-2; CDR3aa: ASSDGGYNEQF
len: 13; j_gene: TRBJ1-1; v_gene: TRBV15; CDR3aa: ATRGLGQRNTEAF
len: 11; j_gene: TRBJ1-1; v_gene: TRBV4-2; CDR3aa: ASTLTVNTEAF
len: 9; j_gene: TRBJ2-7; v_gene: TRBV27; CDR3aa: ASTDGTGQY
len: 13; j_gene: TRBJ2-7; v_gene: TRBV28; CDR3aa: ASKEERSGSYEQY
len: 12; j_gene: TRBJ2-7; v_gene: TRBV10-3; CDR3aa: AIIATDSNYEQY
len: 16; j_gene: TRBJ1-3; v_gene: TRBV11-2; CDR3aa: ASSLGQGRFFSGNTIY
len: 13; j_gene: TRBJ1-3; v_gene: TRBV4-2; CDR3aa: ASSQDPGSRSTIY
len: 13; j_gene: TRBJ2-5; v_gene: TRBV11-3; CDR3aa: ASSSLGTDQETQY
len: 13; j_gene: TRBJ2-2; v_gene: TRBV5-4; CDR3aa: ASSLTGHHTGELF
len: 17; j_gene: TRBJ2-3; v_gene: TRBV11-2; CDR3aa: ASSLDIRLAGETTNTQY
len: 11; j_gene: TRBJ2-7; v_gene: TRBV7-7; CDR3aa: ASSPGQDYEQY
len: 13; j_gene: TRBJ2-1; v_gene: TRBV2; CDR3aa: ASRNSGRATDEQF
len: 17; j_gene: TRBJ2-1; v_gene: TRBV11-2; CDR3aa: ASSLDYWVPGGKYNEQF
len: 13; j_gene: .; v_gene: TRBV5-1; CDR3aa: ASSFTPRSSYEQY
len: 16; j_gene: TRBJ1-1; v_gene: TRBV15; CDR3aa: ATSSRAGNIVMNTEAF
len: 13; j_gene: TRBJ2-3; v_gene: TRBV15; CDR3aa: ATSPTRTVADTQY
len: 14; j_gene: TRBJ2-2; v_gene: TRBV11-2; CDR3aa: ASSLAAGLNTGELF
len: 15; j_gene: TRBJ2-1; v_gene: TRBV7-8; CDR3aa: ASSSLGTPKTYNEQF
len: 13; j_gene: TRBJ2-4; v_gene: TRBV13; CDR3aa: ASSQLAGGKNIQY
len: 13; j_gene: TRBJ2-1; v_gene: TRBV30; CDR3aa: AWSPGLALYNEQF
len: 13; j_gene: TRBJ2-1; v_gene: TRBV11-2; CDR3aa: ASSLVLSSYNEQF
len: 12; j_gene: TRBJ2-7; v_gene: TRBV14; CDR3aa: ASSQVGSSYEQY
len: 17; j_gene: TRBJ2-3; v_gene: TRBV5-1; CDR3aa: ASSLAHGLAGVGSDTQY
len: 12; j_gene: TRBJ2-5; v_gene: TRBV30; CDR3aa: AWGTDTYQETQY
len: 11; j_gene: TRBJ1-1; v_gene: TRBV6-1; CDR3aa: ASIYGARTEAF
len: 12; j_gene: TRBJ2-7; v_gene: TRBV13; CDR3aa: ASSSRDIDYEQY
len: 13; j_gene: TRBJ1-1; v_gene: TRBV7-9; CDR3aa: ASSSNRGMNTEAF
len: 17; j_gene: TRBJ2-7; v_gene: TRBV14; CDR3aa: ASSPPGTGARRASYEQY
len: 15; j_gene: TRBJ2-1; v_gene: TRBV5-4; CDR3aa: ASSLDYFSGIKNEQF
len: 12; j_gene: TRBJ1-2; v_gene: TRBV28; CDR3aa: ASSFVRVYYGYT
len: 14; j_gene: TRBJ2-1; v_gene: TRBV4-1; CDR3aa: ASSQFEREGRWVQF
len: 16; j_gene: TRBJ2-1; v_gene: TRBV9; CDR3aa: ASSVATGGLADHNEQF
len: 14; j_gene: TRBJ2-7; v_gene: TRBV19; CDR3aa: ASSFYTSANSYEQY
len: 14; j_gene: TRBJ2-5; v_gene: TRBV7-6; CDR3aa: ASSWWTSGGEEAQY
len: 10; j_gene: TRBJ2-3; v_gene: TRBV5-1; CDR3aa: ASSLLTDTQY
len: 13; j_gene: TRBJ2-3; v_gene: TRBV6-5; CDR3aa: ASSNLAGGTDTQY
len: 13; j_gene: TRBJ2-1; v_gene: TRBV9; CDR3aa: ASSVDGGAYNEQF
len: 13; j_gene: TRBJ1-1; v_gene: TRBV7-6; CDR3aa: ASSLVRQGATEAF
len: 12; j_gene: TRBJ2-7; v_gene: TRBV30; CDR3aa: AWSKGTSIDEQY
len: 11; j_gene: TRBJ2-7; v_gene: TRBV2; CDR3aa: ASNGNLIYEQY
len: 11; j_gene: TRBJ2-3; v_gene: TRBV5-1; CDR3aa: ASSLDIPDTQY
len: 18; j_gene: TRBJ1-2; v_gene: TRBV4-2; CDR3aa: ASSQNLQLYHQLANYGYT
len: 10; j_gene: TRBJ1-1; v_gene: TRBV28; CDR3aa: ASSHGTAEAF
len: 14; j_gene: TRBJ2-2; v_gene: TRBV7-3; CDR3aa: ASSLNPAGNTGELF